This TCR beta chain originates from a study of cytomegalovirus exposure and HLA in healthy donors. Overall study: Samples from HLA-typed donors yielded about 85 million unique TCRs in an early data release. The study's findings and limits: In a later analysis, parvovirus B19, influenza, CMV and Epstein-Barr virus appeared linked to several top co-occurrence clusters.

The PCR employed 60 Vbeta primers together with 13 Jbeta primers. The data were produced by immunoSEQ multiplex PCR, yet TCRdb's version contains in-frame clones alone and is incomplete. The sample consists of over 200,000 clones, approximately 80% of them appearing once. Comments on this clone: The target antigen is unknown.

The CDR3 totals 16 residues. Germline V CDR1 and CDR2: MNHEY, SMNVEV (reference sequence). V lost 1 base to trimming and J lost 8 bases, with 15 bases between them. Sequencing was performed on PBMCs. This receptor was taken from a woman aged 40 to 49 in good health and CMV-seronegative. The chain employs TRBV27 and TRBJ1-6; the D is unclear. The CDR3 spells CASSLLQKSPHSPLHF. The CDR3 DNA sequence: TGTGCCAGCAGTTTATTGCAGAAGTCCCCGCATTCACCCCTCCACTTT.